Listed below are T cell receptor beta chains from one sample, sequenced in a study of T cells after yellow fever vaccination. Using its own MiXCR run on the 5' RACE reads, TCRdb lists one record per CDR3 protein. The profile shows about 350,000 distinct CDR3 sequences, 8% to 9.5% of them singletons. This material consisted of PBMCs, taken about 41 days after the first yellow fever vaccination. The receptors originated from a young man who received the YFV17D yellow fever vaccine. CDR3s include the opening cysteine and the closing phenylalanine or tryptophan. D genes are given only for firm matches. Some rows mark clone size as missing; the rest say once, few, many or name a class of expanded clone.

-,TRBJ1-1,TRBV2,few,CASSELPRQNLNTEAFF,TGTGCCAGCAGTGAACTCCCGAGACAGAACCTGAACACTGAAGCTTTCTTT
-,TRBJ2-5,TRBV5-1,few,CASSLWDPRKETQYF,TGCGCCAGCAGCTTGTGGGACCCCCGCAAAGAGACCCAGTACTTC
-,TRBJ1-6,TRBV6-1,-,CASSLPTGYNSPLHF,TGTGCCAGCAGTCTCCCGACAGGCTATAATTCACCCCTCCACTTT
-,TRBJ2-7,TRBV27,-,CASSFLGGSYEQYF,TGTGCCAGCAGTTTTTTGGGGGGTTCCTACGAGCAGTACTTC
-,TRBJ1-2,TRBV4-3,-,CASSQELADSRLYGYTF,TGCGCCAGCAGCCAAGAACTGGCAGATTCCCGTTTATATGGCTACACCTTC
-,TRBJ1-5,TRBV7-6,few,CASSLVEGGDQPQHF,TGTGCCAGCAGCTTAGTCGAAGGGGGGGATCAGCCCCAGCATTTT
TRBD2,TRBJ2-3,TRBV30,few,CAWSVWSGGKTDTQYF,TGTGCCTGGAGTGTCTGGTCGGGGGGAAAGACAGATACGCAGTATTTT
-,TRBJ1-4,TRBV7-2,-,CASRPDRTNEKLFF,TGTGCCAGCAGACCAGACAGAACTAATGAAAAACTGTTTTTT
TRBD2,TRBJ2-1,TRBV20-1,few,CSAVRPAGGPYNEQFF,TGCAGTGCCGTTCGACCGGCGGGGGGACCTTACAATGAGCAGTTCTTC
-,TRBJ2-2,TRBV15,-,CATSTDARGLGVLFF,TGTGCCACCAGTACCGATGCTCGGGGGTTAGGGGTGCTGTTTTTT